This T cell receptor beta chain originates from a study of CD8+ T cells in alopecia areata. Study context: Treatment of the treated patients consisted of oral tofacitinib, 5 to 10 mg twice daily.

This clone showed up just once. Alopecia areata patients gave lesional scalp punch biopsies and peripheral blood samples. Per germline, CDR1 GTSNPN and CDR2 SVGIG (reference sequence). V lost 3 bases, J lost 8 bases, and 10 bases lay in between. This CDR3 has 12 residues. Once RNA had been extracted, it was reverse transcribed into cDNA to act as the sequencing template. TCRdb's copy holds only in-frame clones and misses some; the assay was immunoSEQ multiplex PCR. The sample includes about 140,000 clones, approximately 51% of them seen just once. The specimen was CD4+ T cells sorted from blood, collected at week 0. The sequence was collected from a human donor with alopecia areata. The V call is TRBV30, the J call TRBJ1-4; D is unclear. In nucleotides, the CDR3 is TGTGCCTGGAGGGACGGGAAGGAAAAACTGTTTTTT. This codes for CAWRDGKEKLFF.